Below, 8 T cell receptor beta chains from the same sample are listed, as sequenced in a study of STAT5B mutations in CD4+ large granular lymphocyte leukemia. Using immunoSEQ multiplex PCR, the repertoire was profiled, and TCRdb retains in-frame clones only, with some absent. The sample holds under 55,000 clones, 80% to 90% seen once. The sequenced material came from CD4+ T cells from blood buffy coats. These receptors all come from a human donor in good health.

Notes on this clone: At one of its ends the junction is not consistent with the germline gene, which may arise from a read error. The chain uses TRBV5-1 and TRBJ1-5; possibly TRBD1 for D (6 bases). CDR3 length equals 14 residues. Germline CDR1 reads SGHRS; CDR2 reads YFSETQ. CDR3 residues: CASSTRQGNRPQHF. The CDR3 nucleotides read TGCGCCAGCAGCACGCGCCAGGGGAATCGGCCCCAGCATTTT.

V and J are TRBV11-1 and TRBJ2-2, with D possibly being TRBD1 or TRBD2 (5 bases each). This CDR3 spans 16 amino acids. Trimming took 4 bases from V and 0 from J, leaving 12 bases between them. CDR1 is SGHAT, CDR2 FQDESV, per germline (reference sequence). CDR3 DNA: TGTGCCAGCAGCTCCGCCCGGGGCGCGAACACCGGGGAGCTGTTTTTT. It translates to CASSSARGANTGELFF. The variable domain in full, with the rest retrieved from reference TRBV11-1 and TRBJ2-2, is EAEVAQSPRYKITEKSQAVAFWCDPISGHATLYWYRQILGQGPELLVQFQDESVVDDSQLPKDRFSAERLKGVDSTLKIQPAELGDSAMYLCASSSARGANTGELFFGEGSRLTVL.

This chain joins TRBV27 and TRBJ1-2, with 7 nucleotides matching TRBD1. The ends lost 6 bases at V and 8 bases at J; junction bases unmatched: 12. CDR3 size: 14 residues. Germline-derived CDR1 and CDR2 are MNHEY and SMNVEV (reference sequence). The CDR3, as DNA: TGTGCCAGCAGCCCCTGGACAGGAGGTTCCGGCTACACCTTC. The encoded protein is CASSPWTGGSGYTF.

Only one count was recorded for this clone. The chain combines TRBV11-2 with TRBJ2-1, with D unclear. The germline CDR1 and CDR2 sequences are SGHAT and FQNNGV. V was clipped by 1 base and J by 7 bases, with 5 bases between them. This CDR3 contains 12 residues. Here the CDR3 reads CASSLGRNEQFF. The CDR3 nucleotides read TGTGCCAGCAGCTTAGGACGGAATGAGCAGTTCTTC. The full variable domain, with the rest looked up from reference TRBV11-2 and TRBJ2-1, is EAGVAQSPRYKIIEKRQSVAFWCNPISGHATLYWYQQILGQGPKLLIQFQNNGVVDDSQLPKDRFSAERLKGVDSTLKIQPAKLEDSAVYLCASSLGRNEQFFGPGTRLTVL.

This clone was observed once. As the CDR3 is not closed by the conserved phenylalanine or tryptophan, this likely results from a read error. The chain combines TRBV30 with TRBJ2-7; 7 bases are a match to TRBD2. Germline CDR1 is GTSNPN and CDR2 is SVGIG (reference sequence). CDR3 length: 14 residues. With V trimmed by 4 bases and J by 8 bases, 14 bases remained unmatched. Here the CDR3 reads CAWKSASGISKQYL. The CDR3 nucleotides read TGTGCCTGGAAGTCGGCCAGCGGGATAAGCAAGCAGTACCTC.

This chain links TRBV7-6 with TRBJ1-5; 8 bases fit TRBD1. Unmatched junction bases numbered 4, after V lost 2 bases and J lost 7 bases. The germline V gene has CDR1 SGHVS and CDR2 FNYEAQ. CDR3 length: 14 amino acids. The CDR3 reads CASSLQGAGQPQHF. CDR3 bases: TGTGCCAGCAGCTTACAGGGGGCCGGGCAGCCCCAGCATTTT.

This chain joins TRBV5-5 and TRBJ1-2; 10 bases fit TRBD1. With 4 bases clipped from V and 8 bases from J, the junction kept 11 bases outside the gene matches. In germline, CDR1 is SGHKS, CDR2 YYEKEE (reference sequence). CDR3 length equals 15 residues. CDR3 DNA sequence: TGTGCCAGCAGCCGCATTGGGACAGGGGATAGAGGCTACACCTTC. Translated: CASSRIGTGDRGYTF.

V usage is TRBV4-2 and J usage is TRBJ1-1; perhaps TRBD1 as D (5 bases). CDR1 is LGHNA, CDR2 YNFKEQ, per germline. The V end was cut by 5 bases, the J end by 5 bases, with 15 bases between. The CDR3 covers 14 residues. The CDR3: CASSSVSPGTEAFF. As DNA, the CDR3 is TGTGCCAGCAGCAGCGTATCCCCAGGGACTGAAGCTTTCTTT.